Given below is one TCR beta chain in context. These data come from a study of blood T cell repertoires in COVID-19. Study in general: From the United States, Italy and Spain came samples of acute and convalescent COVID-19. In each case, the material was cDNA or gDNA derived from T cells, B-cell-depleted T cells, or PBMCs.

In the original processing: Reference gene primer amplification gave nucleated cell count estimates. The table came from immunoSEQ multiplex PCR; TCRdb's copy has only in-frame clones and leaves some out. Clone size and the V and J calls come from that table; the DNA yielded D and trimming. The table has some 180,000 clones, around 80% seen once. Trimming removed 0 bases from V and 5 bases from J, with 19 bases in between. Germline V gives CDR1 LGHNA, CDR2 YSLEER. The CDR3 covers 17 residues. This chain links TRBV4-3 with TRBJ1-1, with D possibly being TRBD1 (6 bases). This clonotype was sampled from a woman of 80 years or more with active or convalescent COVID-19. Specimen: peripheral blood. In nucleotides, the CDR3 is TGCGCCAGCAGCCAAGATACCCAGACGGACAGTAGGACTGAAGCTTTCTTT. Encoded protein: CASSQDTQTDSRTEAFF.